The sequence of this T cell receptor beta chain was determined in a study of CD8+CD57+ T cells in acquired aplastic anemia (dated by TCRdb to 2017 to 2018). Regarding the study in general: A mean of approximately 3 ug of DNA, ranging from roughly 0.2 to 27.4 ug, was extracted from sorted CD4+ and CD8+ cells. For healthy donor samples, the average read count was about 10.8 million for CD4+ cells and approximately 12 million for CD8+ cells. The study at large found these results: Between patients and healthy controls, no significant difference in CD8+ Simpson's diversity was found (P=0.060). Approximately 27 CD8+ CDR3 sequences were found in both patients and controls but appeared to be highly expressed in patients and within the immunodominant clones of the patients.

TCR beta VDJ combination and CDR3 sequence profiling used genomic DNA as the template. An Illumina HiSeq 2000 was the platform used for TCR repertoire sequencing. The original pipeline was this. Repertoires were assessed using TRBV/TRBJ rearrangement plots, CDR3 size and DJ length profiles, and Simpson's diversity index. The most abundant DNA sequence in the deep sequencing data was taken as the immunodominant clone. CDR3 amino acid sequences were screened for sharing across subjects and were compared with published repertoires and the VDJdb database. The public reads were reprocessed in TCRdb via fastp at Q25 and MiXCR, keeping in-frame beta chains. Identical CDR3 proteins give one entry, which carries the most common genes and DNA. TCRdb's processing, not the authors' own work, is the source of the V and J calls. This sample holds roughly 58,000 distinct CDR3 sequences; 45% to 70% were observed only once. Jointly, the top ten make up 2% to 3% of the sample.

For this clonotype: It has no known antigen specificity. Per-nucleotide qualities are absent, and no much larger clonotype sits a single base away.

In this study, sorted CD4+ and CD8+ T cells from the blood of healthy subjects and of severe aplastic anemia patients had their TCR repertoires deep-sequenced. Ficoll-Paque density gradient centrifugation was used to isolate peripheral blood mononuclear cells. Before DNA extraction, CD4+ and CD8+ T cells were sorted with FACS or magnetic beads. V and J lose 4 bases and 4 bases, and a span of 12 bases separates them. The CDR3 runs 14 residues from the cysteine to the phenylalanine. The kept DNA is CDR3 alone, 42 bases in frame from the first base. In the germline V gene, CDR1 corresponds to KGHDR and CDR2 to SFDVKD.

This receptor was taken from a human donor in good health, serving as a control. The sequence joins TRBV24-1 to TRBJ1-1, with a weak D call of TRBD1 (6 bases match). The sample comprised sorted CD4+, CD8+, or CD8+CD57+ T cells (not recorded which) from PBMCs. The sequenced DNA: TGTGCCACCAGTGACAGGGAAGGGGGCACTGAAGCTTTCTTT. Its protein product is CATSDREGGTEAFF.